The clone carrying this T cell receptor (beta chain) was seen a few times. Antigen: not known. The data belong to a study of T-cell reconstitution after alpha-beta-depleted transplantation in children. Study results and limitations: It was newly produced T cells that mostly accounted for T-cell counts and diversity one year after transplant. There were some patients whose high TCRbeta diversity at day 60 came from surviving recipient T cells and thymic progenitors. As was reported, about two months after transplant, alpha-beta T cells came from several hundred expanded graft clones.

Germline-derived CDR1 and CDR2 are SNHLY and FYNNEI. The CDR3 runs 17 residues. V lost 0 bases, J lost 5 bases, and 9 bases stayed unmatched. The TCRbeta library was prepared with unique molecular identifiers. TCRdb used MiXCR to reprocess the PCR reads, holding one entry per CDR3 protein. Counted here are about a million distinct CDR3 sequences, roughly 29% occurring once; the ten biggest clones make up about 28%. The chain couples TRBV2 to TRBJ2-3; 9 bases agree with TRBD2. This specimen consisted of PBMCs, mostly from graft donor cells, obtained 360 days after TCRalphabeta/CD19-depleted stem cell transplant. This clonotype was obtained from a boy younger than two who had a stem cell transplant for SCID, so the T cells may come from the graft donor. The CDR3 here is CASSEALGGGARDTQYF. CDR3 coding DNA: TGTGCCAGCAGTGAAGCGCTTGGCGGGGGGGCGAGAGATACGCAGTATTTT.